This TCR beta chain was identified during a study of CD8 T cells in Susac syndrome. Background on the study: Patients with Susac syndrome who were sequenced included more than five with active disease and roughly eight in remission. Study results and limitations: Across the total CD8+ repertoires, sixteen Susac-specific public clones were found. The CD8+ TEMRA repertoires yielded about five such clones.

As regards this clonotype: Its antigen is still unknown.

Germline assignment: CDR1 SGHRS and CDR2 YFSETQ. The CDR3 has 13 amino acids. V was trimmed by 2 bases and J by 6 bases, leaving 12 bases between them. It was with random hexamers that 0.5 to 1 ug RNA was reverse transcribed. Coverage of TCR beta CDR3 amplification by immunoSEQ multiplex PCR extended to 54 Vbeta and 13 Jbeta. TCRdb itself ran the immunoSEQ multiplex PCR reads through MiXCR, one entry per CDR3 protein. The table shows some 130,000 distinct CDR3 sequences, with roughly 94% occurring only once. The source of this sequence is a human donor with Susac syndrome. The gene calls are TRBV5-1 and TRBJ2-7, with D possibly matching TRBD2 (5 bases). Specimen: CD8+ T cells from PBMCs. CDR3 nucleotide sequence: TGCGCCAGCAGCTTAGAGGTTGGGAGCGAGCAGTACTTC. This gives the protein CASSLEVGSEQYF.